Below, 2 T cell receptor beta chains from the same sample are listed, as sequenced in a study of beta chain features in type 1 diabetes. Reverse transcription of all isolated RNA meant that expressed TCRB transcripts were sequenced. Assay used: immunoSEQ multiplex PCR; TCRdb lists only in-frame clones, some missing. The sample lists under 500,000 clones, approximately 30% occurring once. Sequencing input: naive CD4+ T cells from blood. The origin of the receptors is a man between 18 and 29 years old in good health.

The rearrangement uses TRBV28 and TRBJ2-7; D is unclear. The length of the CDR3 is 11 residues. Germline lookup yields CDR1 MDHEN and CDR2 SYDVKM. Deletions cut 3 bases from V and 7 bases from J, with 7 bases between. DNA of the CDR3: TGTGCCAGCAGTTTTAACAGAGAGCAGTACTTC. Translated, it gives CASSFNREQYF.

The chain joins TRBV30 to TRBJ2-7, with 7 positions matching TRBD1. Per germline, CDR1 GTSNPN and CDR2 SVGIG (reference sequence). V trimming: 1 base; J trimming: 5 bases; junction bases outside the gene matches: 5. The CDR3 runs to 13 residues. The chain's CDR3 is CAWSGDRVDEQYF. The DNA for the CDR3 is TGTGCCTGGAGTGGAGACAGGGTCGACGAGCAGTACTTC.